The clone carrying this T cell receptor (beta chain) came up many times. What it binds is not known. Using RNA template, CDR3s of TCR alpha and beta were amplified with iRepertoire arm-PCR. TCRdb reprocessed the multiplex PCR reads with MiXCR, giving one entry per CDR3 protein. The sample lists under 200,000 distinct CDR3 sequences, about 31% occurring once. This specimen comes from a study of glioma-infiltrating T cells. Findings and caveats of the study: Above-expected tissue-blood divergence occurred in all gliomas, most in low-grade ones.

The V end lost 6 bases, the J end lost 4 bases, and 21 bases lay between the germline ends. This CDR3 region has 15 residues. Germline CDR1 and CDR2: SQVTM and ANQGSEA. The specimen was glioma tissue, nonneoplastic brain tissue, or PBMCs (not recorded which). This receptor was identified in a human donor with low-grade glioma or glioblastoma, undergoing nonglioma brain surgery, or in good health (not recorded which). The V gene is TRBV29-1, the J gene TRBJ1-2, with D perhaps TRBD1 (6 bases). In nucleotides, the CDR3 is TGCAGCGTGCGCGAATTGGACAGCACATTCTATGGCTACACCTTC. Its translation is CSVRELDSTFYGYTF.